This T cell receptor (beta chain) was sequenced in a study of glioma-infiltrating T cells after dendritic cell vaccination. The V end lost 3 bases, the J end lost 11 bases, and 19 bases lay between the germline ends. The germline V gene has CDR1 SNHLY and CDR2 FYNNEI. This CDR3 region has 14 residues. Sequenced by immunoSEQ multiplex PCR; TCRdb stores in-frame clones only, minus some. This table has more than 100,000 clones, more than 80% appearing once. The material sequenced was blood, taken before dendritic cell vaccination. The sequence came from a human donor with glioblastoma. The chain is built from TRBV2 and TRBJ1-1, with D possibly being TRBD1 (6 bases). The CDR3 region has the DNA TGTGCCAGCAGTGAGCCGACAGGCCCCCGTAGGGCTTTCTTT. Encoded protein: CASSEPTGPRRAFF.